A single sample gave rise to the 15 T cell receptor beta chains below, sequenced in a study of vaccination effects on CD4 cells after COVID-19. Using immunoSEQ multiplex PCR, the repertoire was profiled, and TCRdb retains in-frame clones only, with some absent. The sample includes around 60,000 clones, 73% seen only once; the top ten take 1% to 1.5%. These receptors' targets are unknown. Viral peptide pools were used in the ViraFEST assay to expand antigen-specific CD4+ T cells, and sequencing came afterward. Culture lasted about ten days before CD4+ T cell isolation. The participants, recipients of two vaccine doses, got either BNT162b2 or mRNA-1273. This sample comprised CD4+ T cells from PBMCs cultured with HCoV-229E spike peptides, obtained after COVID-19 vaccination. These receptors came from a human donor who received a COVID-19 vaccine.

The rearrangement links TRBV9 to TRBJ2-1; D is uncertain. From germline, CDR1 is SGDLS and CDR2 YYNGEE. The CDR3 runs 14 residues. Trimming left V 0 bases short and J 7 bases short, with 11 bases between. The CDR3 bases are TGTGCCAGCAGCGTAGGCCCCACCTCTAATGAGCAGTTCTTC. The encoded protein is CASSVGPTSNEQFF.

This rearrangement joins TRBV3-1 (or the pseudogene TRBV3-2) to TRBJ1-5; TRBD1 is a possible D gene (5 bases). Germline-derived CDR1 and CDR2 are LGHDT and YNNKEL (reference sequence). Deletions cut 4 bases from V and 2 bases from J, with 9 bases between. The CDR3 extends over 14 amino acids. The CDR3 region has the DNA TGTGCCAGCAGCCCCTCACAGGGCAATCAGCCCCAGCATTTT. Translated: CASSPSQGNQPQHF.

This rearrangement joins TRBV28 to TRBJ2-1, with 8 positions matching TRBD2. The germline gives CDR1 MDHEN, CDR2 SYDVKM. Germline trimming cut 7 bases from V and 0 bases from J; bases unmatched to any gene: 11. The CDR3 consists of 17 residues. The CDR3: CASTSGGRPSSYNEQFF. The CDR3 DNA is TGTGCCAGCACCTCGGGGGGGAGACCCAGCTCCTACAATGAGCAGTTCTTC.

This clone is a singleton in its sample. This rearrangement joins TRBV24-1 to TRBJ1-2; D perhaps matches TRBD1 (5 bases). This CDR3 has 12 residues. V lost 4 bases and J 4 bases, leaving 6 bases between the germline ends. Per the germline V gene, CDR1 is KGHDR and CDR2 is SFDVKD. The CDR3 coding sequence is TGTGCCACCAGTGAGGGACTCTATGGCTACACCTTC. This encodes CATSEGLYGYTF.

This clone appeared a single time. The V call is TRBV30, the J call TRBJ2-2, with 8 nucleotides matching TRBD2. V was pared by 0 bases and J by 5 bases, with 2 bases of the junction left unmatched. The CDR3 runs to 14 residues. Germline V lookup: CDR1 GTSNPN, CDR2 SVGIG (reference sequence). Written as DNA, the CDR3 is TGTGCCTGGAGTGTACGGGGGGGAACCGGGGAGCTGTTTTTT. Its translation: CAWSVRGGTGELFF.

The chain uses TRBV5-4 and TRBJ2-3, with D maybe TRBD2 (5 bases). The germline CDR1 and CDR2 sequences are SGHNT and YYREEE (reference sequence). V was pared by 3 bases and J by 4 bases, with 12 bases between. This CDR3 contains 14 residues. The DNA of the CDR3 is TGTGCCAGCAGCTGGCTAGACGGGGCAGATACGCAGTATTTT. Amino acid sequence: CASSWLDGADTQYF.

This clone has a single count. The chain has TRBV11-2 and TRBJ1-3; a possible D gene is TRBD1 (6 bases). Germline V gene lookup returns CDR1 SGHAT and CDR2 FQNNGV. V dropped 6 bases and J dropped 6 bases, with 15 bases sitting between them. The CDR3 is 14 amino acids. The chain's CDR3 is CASRRGGLENTIYF. The CDR3 nucleotides are TGTGCCAGCAGAAGGGGGGGTTTGGAAAACACCATATATTTT.

The chain combines TRBV5-1 with TRBJ2-7, with TRBD1 matching over 8 bases. From germline, CDR1 is SGHRS and CDR2 YFSETQ. CDR3 length: 15 amino acids. The J segment lost 1 base and the V segment lost 2 bases, leaving 5 bases of the junction unmatched. The CDR3 loop is CASSLTGGPSYEQYV. CDR3 DNA: TGCGCCAGCAGCTTAACAGGGGGTCCTTCCTACGAGCAGTACGTC.

This rearrangement joins TRBV12-3 or TRBV12-4 to TRBJ2-3; no clear D. The germline V and J ends were trimmed by 3 bases and 5 bases, with 3 bases remaining between them. CDR3 size: 11 residues. CDR3 coding DNA: TGTGCCAGCAGTTTGAAAGATACGCAGTATTTT. The encoded protein is CASSLKDTQYF.

This chain connects TRBV9 to TRBJ2-2; 8 bases agree with TRBD1. The V and J ends lost 0 bases and 5 bases, in that order; junction bases with no gene match: 9. The CDR3 has 17 residues. Germline V gene sequence: CDR1 SGDLS, CDR2 YYNGEE. CDR3 bases: TGTGCCAGCAGCGTAGGTGGCACAGGGGGTAGGACCGGGGAGCTGTTTTTT. Protein product: CASSVGGTGGRTGELFF. The complete variable domain, with remaining parts taken from reference TRBV9 and TRBJ2-2, reads DSGVTQTPKHLITATGQRVTLRCSPRSGDLSVYWYQQSLDQGLQFLIQYYNGEERAKGNILERFSAQQFPDLHSELNLSSLELGDSALYFCASSVGGTGGRTGELFFGEGSRLTVL.

The chain is built from TRBV6-5 and TRBJ1-1; D gene uncertain. The CDR3 totals 12 residues. The germline CDR1 and CDR2 sequences are MNHEY and SVGAGI. The V end lost 6 bases, the J end lost 10 bases, and 15 bases lay between the germline ends. In nucleotides, the CDR3 is TGTGCCAGCAGGGGCCCGAAGGGAGGAGCTTTCTTT. Its protein is CASRGPKGGAFF.

The chain links TRBV28 to TRBJ2-6; 7 nucleotides line up with TRBD2. Germline values: CDR1 MDHEN, CDR2 SYDVKM. V was pared by 3 bases and J by 4 bases, with 9 bases of the junction left unmatched. The CDR3 totals 17 residues. CDR3 residues: CASSFGGKGRGANVLTF. CDR3 DNA: TGTGCCAGCAGTTTCGGGGGGAAGGGTCGAGGGGCCAACGTCCTGACTTTC.

This chain joins TRBV5-4 and TRBJ1-5; 9 bases map to TRBD1. The V segment lost 0 bases and the J segment 6 bases; nucleotides outside the gene matches: 16. CDR3 length: 19 residues. Germline lookup yields CDR1 SGHNT and CDR2 YYREEE (reference sequence). The DNA of the CDR3 is TGTGCCAGCAGCTTGGTCTGGGACAGGGCCCCGGTAGGCGGTCAGCCCCAGCATTTT. The encoded protein is CASSLVWDRAPVGGQPQHF.

The chain joins TRBV9 to TRBJ2-7; 10 bases are shared with TRBD1. V lost 4 bases to trimming and J lost 3 bases; unmatched junction nucleotides: 7. CDR1 and CDR2 from the germline V gene are SGDLS and YYNGEE. The CDR3 consists of 15 residues. CDR3 sequence: CASSPDRGAYYEQYV. CDR3 nucleotides: TGTGCCAGCAGCCCGGACAGGGGGGCCTACTACGAGCAGTACGTC.

V is TRBV19 and J is TRBJ2-3; D possibly matches TRBD1 or TRBD2 (6 bases each). The CDR3 is 14 residues long. Trimming removed 9 bases at V and 3 bases at J, with 16 bases between. Germline lookup yields CDR1 LNHDA and CDR2 SQIVND (reference sequence). CDR3 sequence: CASRRGAITDTQYF. The CDR3 DNA follows: TGTGCCAGCAGAAGGGGGGCTATTACAGATACGCAGTATTTT.